What follows are 15 T cell receptor beta chains derived from one specimen sequenced in a study of patients and donors after allogeneic stem cell transplantation (dated by TCRdb to the early 2020s). Libraries were made using RT-PCR. TCRdb records NextSeq 550 as the sequencer. TCRdb ran its own pipeline on the public reads, namely fastp trimming at Q25 and MiXCR clone calling, and kept in-frame beta chains. Each CDR3 protein gets just one entry, which takes the most common genes and DNA from the rows behind it. The table for this sample lists about 960,000 distinct CDR3 sequences; about a sixth of them were counted only once. Of the sample, approximately 5.9% is held by the ten largest clones. Source material: blood, either unsorted or a sorted T cell fraction (not recorded which). These receptors originate from a human donor who was either an allogeneic HSCT recipient or a stem cell or donor lymphocyte infusion donor (not recorded which). It is not recorded whose cells these are; they may come from a transplant donor.

This clonotype appeared a single time. The chain couples TRBV20-1 to TRBJ2-1; no clear D. The V gene lost 3 bases and the J gene lost 2 bases, with 14 bases spanning the gap. CDR1 is DFQATT and CDR2 is SNEGSKA in the germline V gene (reference sequence). The CDR3 is 15 residues long. As DNA, the CDR3 is TGCAGTGCTAGGGGGTTTGGCGGTACCTACAATGAGCAGTTCTTC. Residues: CSARGFGGTYNEQFF.

This clonotype was observed a handful of times. The chain joins TRBV7-3 to TRBJ2-3; D possibly corresponds to TRBD2 (6 bases). V lost 1 base and J 2 bases, leaving 10 bases between the germline ends. Germline lookup yields CDR1 SGHTA and CDR2 FQGTGA. The CDR3 spans 15 residues. CDR3 residues: CASSLIGGATDTQYF. The CDR3 DNA sequence: TGTGCCAGCAGCTTAATTGGCGGGGCCACAGATACGCAGTATTTT.

This clonotype was seen only a few times. The chain recombines TRBV4-3 with TRBJ1-2; D remains ambiguous. Per the germline V gene, CDR1 is LGHNA and CDR2 is YSLEER. CDR3 length: 14 amino acids. The V end lost 3 bases, the J end lost 4 bases, and 12 bases lay between the germline ends. CDR3 nucleotides: TGCGCCAGCAGCCAGGATGCCCGCGGCTATGGCTACACCTTC. This encodes CASSQDARGYGYTF.

The chain is built from TRBV5-1 and TRBJ2-5, with D unclear. V lost 3 bases and J 3 bases, leaving 18 bases between the germline ends. CDR1 and CDR2 from the germline V gene are SGHRS and YFSETQ. The CDR3 runs 16 residues. The CDR3 DNA is TGCGCCAGCAGCTATACCCTGGACGGGCATGAAGAGACCCAGTACTTC. It codes for CASSYTLDGHEETQYF.

The chain carries TRBV7-9 and TRBJ2-3, with D perhaps matching TRBD1 (6 bases). V lost 4 bases, J lost 1 base, and 12 bases lay in between. In germline, CDR1 is SEHNR, CDR2 FQNEAQ (reference sequence). CDR3 length equals 15 residues. Written as DNA, the CDR3 is TGTGCCAGCAGCTACAAGGACAGCCGCACAGATACGCAGTATTTT. This encodes CASSYKDSRTDTQYF. Full variable domain (outside the CDR3, taken from reference TRBV7-9 and TRBJ2-3): DTGVSQNPRHKITKRGQNVTFRCDPISEHNRLYWYRQTLGQGPEFLTYFQNEAQLEKSRLLSDRFSAERPKGSFSTLEIQRTEQGDSAMYLCASSYKDSRTDTQYFGPGTRLTVL.

This clonotype occurred a few times. V and J are TRBV12-3 or TRBV12-4 and TRBJ1-5; D unresolved. The CDR3 totals 15 residues. Trimming took 6 bases from V and 2 from J, leaving 14 bases between them. The CDR3 region has the DNA TGTGCCAGCAGATTCCTTGAAGGTGGCAATCAGCCCCAGCATTTT. Translation gives CASRFLEGGNQPQHF.

The chain carries TRBV5-1 and TRBJ1-1; D uncertain. Between the trimmed V and J ends, which lost 5 bases and 1 base, there was a span of 15 bases. Germline CDR1 is SGHRS and CDR2 is YFSETQ. This CDR3 region has 15 residues. The CDR3 loop is CASSLRLRGNTEAFF. CDR3 nucleotides: TGCGCCAGCAGTTTACGCCTTCGGGGGAACACTGAAGCTTTCTTT. The full variable domain, with the rest looked up from reference TRBV5-1 and TRBJ1-1, is KAGVTQTPRYLIKTRGQQVTLSCSPISGHRSVSWYQQTPGQGLQFLFEYFSETQRNKGNFPGRFSGRQFSNSRSEMNVSTLELGDSALYLCASSLRLRGNTEAFFGQGTRLTVV.

In its sample, this clonotype was seen a few times. The genes are TRBV7-6 and TRBJ2-5, with D possibly matching TRBD1 (6 bases). The germline CDR1 and CDR2 sequences are SGHVS and FNYEAQ. The ends were cut back, 3 bases at V and 2 bases at J, with 22 bases in the middle. CDR3 length: 18 residues. CDR3 protein: CASSLSSSWVRGQETQYF. DNA of the CDR3: TGTGCCAGCAGCTTGTCATCTTCGTGGGTTAGGGGGCAAGAGACCCAGTACTTC.

The rearrangement links TRBV5-1 to TRBJ1-5; 7 bases are shared with TRBD1. V dropped 4 bases and J dropped 5; count of bases not matched to a gene: 6. CDR3 size: 14 residues. Germline assignment: CDR1 SGHRS and CDR2 YFSETQ. The CDR3 DNA is TGCGCCAGCAGCCCTGGACAGGCGGATCAGCCCCAGCATTTT. It encodes CASSPGQADQPQHF.

The chain is built from TRBV6-5 and TRBJ2-2, with D unclear. The CDR3 covers 15 residues. In germline, CDR1 is MNHEY, CDR2 SVGAGI. Trimming stripped 2 bases from V and 0 bases from J, with 7 bases between. CDR3 protein: CASSYGLPNTGELFF. CDR3 in DNA: TGTGCCAGCAGTTACGGGCTACCGAACACCGGGGAGCTGTTTTTT.

This clonotype was observed a handful of times. The V gene is TRBV7-8, the J gene TRBJ1-2; D is perhaps TRBD1 (6 bases). Germline-derived CDR1 and CDR2 are SGHVS and FQNEAQ. Trimming took off 4 bases at V and 6 bases at J, with 12 bases between the two ends. CDR3 size: 13 residues. This CDR3 reads CASSSRTADGYTF. CDR3 in DNA: TGTGCCAGCAGCTCCCGGACAGCTGATGGCTACACCTTC.

This chain joins TRBV20-1 and TRBJ2-1; no clear D gene. This CDR3 has 13 amino acids. The germline V gene encodes CDR1 DFQATT and CDR2 SNEGSKA (reference sequence). V was cut by 6 bases and J by 4 bases, with 13 bases left in between. In DNA, the CDR3 is TGCAGTGCCCCCCGAAGGCGGTACAATGAGCAGTTCTTC. Translating gives CSAPRRRYNEQFF.

The V and J genes are TRBV25-1 and TRBJ2-2; 7 bases match TRBD1. Germline-derived CDR1 and CDR2 are MGHDK and SYGVNS. The CDR3 consists of 15 residues. The V gene end was trimmed by 6 bases and the J gene end by 2 bases; junction bases not matched to a gene: 6. CDR3 sequence: CASRGQSQNTGELFF. DNA of the CDR3: TGTGCCAGCAGGGGACAGAGCCAAAACACCGGGGAGCTGTTTTTT. The full variable domain, rest sourced from reference TRBV25-1 and TRBJ2-2, is EADIYQTPRYLVIGTGKKITLECSQTMGHDKMYWYQQDPGMELHLIHYSYGVNSTEKGDLSSESTVSRIRTEHFPLTLESARPSHTSQYLCASRGQSQNTGELFFGEGSRLTVL.

This clonotype was counted a few times. The V and J genes are TRBV12-3 or TRBV12-4 and TRBJ2-7; 10 bases match TRBD2. The CDR3 spans 16 residues. V dropped 4 bases and J dropped 3; count of bases not matched to a gene: 9. For the CDR3, the DNA is TGTGCCAGCAGTTCCCTTCGGACTAGCGGAAACTACGAGCAGTACTTC. Its protein product is CASSSLRTSGNYEQYF.

This clonotype was observed a handful of times. V is TRBV12-3 or TRBV12-4 and J is TRBJ2-7, with 8 bases identical to TRBD1. CDR3 length: 14 residues. V dropped 5 bases and J dropped 4; count of bases not matched to a gene: 7. The CDR3 coding sequence is TGTGCCAGCAGTCCTGCCCAGGGGGCATACGAGCAGTACTTC. It is translated as CASSPAQGAYEQYF.